These 3 T cell receptor beta chains originate from one sample sequenced in a study of cytomegalovirus exposure and HLA in healthy donors. Assay used: immunoSEQ multiplex PCR; TCRdb lists only in-frame clones, some missing. The sample consists of roughly 350,000 clones, more than 80% of them appearing once. What was sequenced was PBMCs. These receptors originate from a woman between 18 and 29 years old in good health and CMV-seronegative.

The chain employs TRBV25-1 and TRBJ2-1, with a tentative D call TRBD1 (5 bases). The CDR3 covers 12 residues. The germline V and J ends were trimmed by 6 bases and 10 bases, with 13 bases remaining between them. Looked up from germline, CDR1 is MGHDK and CDR2 is SYGVNS. As DNA, the CDR3 is TGTGCCAGCAGGGGGCCGGGCTGGGAGCAGTTCTTC. It encodes CASRGPGWEQFF.

The chain couples TRBV11-2 to TRBJ1-5; 9 bases line up with TRBD1. V trimming: 1 base; J trimming: 6 bases; junction bases outside the gene matches: 10. CDR1 SGHAT and CDR2 FQNNGV come from the germline V gene. The CDR3 covers 17 residues. Written as DNA, the CDR3 is TGTGCCAGCAGCTTAGGTGGGACAGGGATCAGGGGTCAGCCCCAGCATTTT. Its translation: CASSLGGTGIRGQPQHF.

The chain is built from TRBV7-9 and TRBJ2-7; D is possibly TRBD1 (5 bases). The V gene lost 4 bases and the J gene lost 0 bases, with 13 bases spanning the gap. There are 15 residues in the CDR3. The germline CDR1 and CDR2 sequences are SEHNR and FQNEAQ (reference sequence). The chain's CDR3 is CASSSTQGPSYEQYF. CDR3 nucleotides: TGTGCCAGCAGCTCGACCCAGGGTCCCTCCTACGAGCAGTACTTC.